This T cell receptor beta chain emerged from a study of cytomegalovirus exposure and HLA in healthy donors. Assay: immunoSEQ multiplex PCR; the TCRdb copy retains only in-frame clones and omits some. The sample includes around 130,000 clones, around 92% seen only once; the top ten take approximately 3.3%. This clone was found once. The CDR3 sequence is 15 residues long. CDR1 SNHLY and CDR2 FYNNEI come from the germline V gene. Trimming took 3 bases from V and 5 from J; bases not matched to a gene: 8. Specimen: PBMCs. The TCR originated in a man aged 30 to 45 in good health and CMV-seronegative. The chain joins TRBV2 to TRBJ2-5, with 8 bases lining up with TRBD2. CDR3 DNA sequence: TGTGCCAGCAGTGAGGAGGGGACTAGTAGTGAGACCCAGTACTTC. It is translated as CASSEEGTSSETQYF.